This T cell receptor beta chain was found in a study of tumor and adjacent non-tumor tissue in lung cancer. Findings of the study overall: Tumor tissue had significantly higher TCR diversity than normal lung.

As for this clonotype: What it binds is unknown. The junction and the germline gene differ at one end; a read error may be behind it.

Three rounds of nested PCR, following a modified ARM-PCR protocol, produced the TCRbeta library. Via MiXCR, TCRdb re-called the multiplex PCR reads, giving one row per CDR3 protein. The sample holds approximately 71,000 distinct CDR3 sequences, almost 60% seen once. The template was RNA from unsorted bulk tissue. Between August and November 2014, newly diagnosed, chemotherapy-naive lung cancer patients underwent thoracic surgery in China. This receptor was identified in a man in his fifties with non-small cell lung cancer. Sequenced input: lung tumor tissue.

In DNA form, the CDR3 reads TGTGCCAGTAGCAAACCGGGACGGGCAGATATGCAGTATTTT. As protein: CASSKPGRADMQYF. This chain joins TRBV11-2 and TRBJ2-3; D is possibly TRBD1 or TRBD2 (5 bases each). The CDR3 sequence is 14 residues long. Germline lookup yields CDR1 SGHAT and CDR2 FQNNGV.